This entry lists 21 T cell receptor beta chains sequenced from one sample in a study of cytomegalovirus exposure and HLA in healthy donors. It was with 60 Vbeta and 13 Jbeta primers that the PCR ran. Clones were sequenced by immunoSEQ multiplex PCR, and TCRdb holds only the in-frame ones, with some missing. The sample records about 170,000 clones, roughly 85% being singletons. Source material: PBMCs. The origin of the receptors is a woman in her forties or fifties in good health and CMV-seropositive.

The CDR3 DNA sequence: TGTGCCAGCAGCTTAGGTGGAGGGTCCTACAATGAGCAGTTCTTC. This sequence encodes CASSLGGGSYNEQFF. This chain links TRBV7-6 with TRBJ2-1; D might be TRBD2 (6 bases). V lost 1 base, J lost 1 base, and 8 bases lay in between. Germline CDR1 and CDR2: SGHVS and FNYEAQ. There are 15 residues in the CDR3.

V and J are TRBV11-2 and TRBJ2-3; D not resolved. CDR1 and CDR2 (germline): SGHAT, FQNNGV. This CDR3 has 16 residues. Trimming left V 6 bases short and J 4 bases short, with 20 bases between. The CDR3 sequence: CASSVLGRNIPDTQYF. The CDR3, as DNA: TGTGCCAGCAGTGTCCTTGGCAGGAATATTCCAGATACGCAGTATTTT.

The chain joins TRBV28 to TRBJ1-1; TRBD1 matches at 8 bases. With V trimmed by 4 bases and J by 10 bases, 5 bases remained unmatched. Germline V gives CDR1 MDHEN, CDR2 SYDVKM. The CDR3 has 12 residues. CDR3 protein: CASSSGTGRAFF. DNA for the CDR3: TGTGCCAGCAGTTCCGGGACAGGCCGAGCTTTCTTT.

This chain links TRBV9 with TRBJ1-1; the match to TRBD1 covers 8 bases. J gave up 5 bases and V 4 bases, and 10 bases lay outside the gene matches. CDR1 and CDR2 from the germline V gene are SGDLS and YYNGEE. The CDR3 runs to 15 residues. CDR3 amino acids: CASSTSQGVGTEAFF. CDR3 DNA sequence: TGTGCCAGCAGCACCTCACAGGGGGTAGGGACTGAAGCTTTCTTT.

The chain recombines TRBV4-1 with TRBJ1-2; 7 nucleotides align to TRBD1. Looked up from germline, CDR1 is MGHRA and CDR2 is YSYEKL. The J segment lost 2 bases and the V segment lost 1 base, leaving 4 bases of the junction unmatched. This CDR3 contains 15 residues. Here the CDR3 DNA reads TGCGCCAGCAGCCAAGTTTCAGGGGGGAACTATGGCTACACCTTC. It translates to CASSQVSGGNYGYTF.

This chain connects TRBV6-1 to TRBJ1-6; possibly TRBD1 for D (5 bases). The CDR3 runs 11 residues. V was trimmed by 9 bases and J by 14 bases, leaving 14 bases between them. Germline CDR1 and CDR2: MNHNS and SASEGT. The CDR3 coding sequence is TGTGCCAGTTGGGGGGATCTGGCCCTCCACTTT. Residues: CASWGDLALHF.

The chain has TRBV5-1 and TRBJ2-7; TRBD2 matches at 10 bases. Germline CDR1 reads SGHRS; CDR2 reads YFSETQ. This CDR3 is 14 amino acids long. V shed 1 base, J shed 6 bases, and the junction held 4 bases outside the gene matches. The CDR3 is CASSLSGGAREQYF. CDR3 DNA sequence: TGCGCCAGCAGCTTGAGCGGGGGGGCACGCGAGCAGTACTTC.

This clone was counted only a few times. The rearrangement joins TRBV4-1 to TRBJ2-1; 7 nucleotides line up with TRBD2. This CDR3 spans 16 amino acids. CDR1 and CDR2 (germline): MGHRA, YSYEKL. V lost 4 bases and J lost 4; bases outside the gene matches: 10. The CDR3 loop reads CASSRIETSWYNEQFF. The CDR3 DNA reads TGCGCCAGCAGCCGGATCGAGACTAGCTGGTACAATGAGCAGTTCTTC.

This sequence joins TRBV28 and TRBJ2-3, with 13 bases fitting TRBD2. V was pared by 5 bases and J by 3 bases, with 5 bases of the junction left unmatched. In germline, CDR1 is MDHEN, CDR2 SYDVKM. The CDR3 is 16 amino acids. The CDR3 nucleotides are TGTGCCAGCAGTCTTTGGACTAGCGGGGGAACAGATACGCAGTATTTT. The encoded protein is CASSLWTSGGTDTQYF.

This sequence joins TRBV27 and TRBJ1-5, with 8 bases identical to TRBD1. V lost 1 base and J lost 6; bases outside the gene matches: 8. Germline CDR1 reads MNHEY; CDR2 reads SMNVEV (reference sequence). CDR3 length equals 16 residues. CDR3 DNA: TGTGCCAGCAGTTTATTTCAGGGGGCGAGAGGTCAGCCCCAGCATTTT. Its translation: CASSLFQGARGQPQHF.

This clone is a singleton in its sample. The chain employs TRBV21-1 and TRBJ2-2; the D call in the table, TRBD1, was not verified against the DNA. TRBV21-1 is annotated as a pseudogene. The CDR3 has 16 amino acids. CDR3 sequence (DNA): TGTGCCAGCAGCAAGTGGCGACAGGGGTGTGGCGGGGAGCTGTTTTTT. It encodes CASSKWRQGCGGELFF.

The chain combines TRBV11-2 with TRBJ1-4; possible D gene TRBD1, 5 bases. The CDR3 length is 14 residues. Between the trimmed V and J ends, which lost 5 bases and 3 bases, there was a span of 10 bases. Germline CDR1 SGHAT, CDR2 FQNNGV. The CDR3 nucleotides are TGTGCCAGCAGCATCTCGACAGCTAATGAAAAACTGTTTTTT. This translates into CASSISTANEKLFF.

The genes are TRBV28 and TRBJ2-1; 7 bases map to TRBD1. CDR1 and CDR2 (germline): MDHEN, SYDVKM. The length of the CDR3 is 17 residues. V was pared by 4 bases and J by 1 base, with 10 bases of the junction left unmatched. The CDR3 DNA sequence: TGTGCCAGCAGTTCGCCTGGACAGGCCGTATCCTACAATGAGCAGTTCTTC. Translated, it gives CASSSPGQAVSYNEQFF.

This clone was counted only a few times. The rearrangement links TRBV7-6 to TRBJ2-7, with 11 bases matching TRBD1. Germline loops: CDR1 SGHVS, CDR2 FNYEAQ. Unmatched junction bases numbered 2, after V lost 0 bases and J lost 4 bases. The CDR3 covers 15 residues. The CDR3 loop reads CASSLAGQGEYEQYF. The CDR3 nucleotides are TGTGCCAGCAGCTTAGCGGGACAGGGGGAATACGAGCAGTACTTC.

The rearrangement links TRBV28 to TRBJ2-7, with 9 bases matching TRBD1. From germline, CDR1 is MDHEN and CDR2 SYDVKM. The CDR3 is 15 residues long. With V trimmed by 3 bases and J by 1 base, 4 bases remained unmatched. CDR3 bases: TGTGCCAGCAGTTTGGCCGGGACAGGGTCCTACGAGCAGTACTTC. It is translated as CASSLAGTGSYEQYF.

The rearrangement links TRBV7-8 to TRBJ2-1; tentative D call: TRBD2 (6 bases). The CDR3 length is 13 residues. Germline CDR1 and CDR2: SGHVS and FQNEAQ. Trimming cost V 5 bases and J 4 bases, with 9 bases left between them. This CDR3 reads CASSTGGYNEQFF. The CDR3 DNA reads TGTGCCAGCAGCACCGGAGGGTACAATGAGCAGTTCTTC.

This clone was observed once. The chain is built from TRBV4-1 and TRBJ2-7; D possibly corresponds to TRBD2 (6 bases). Germline CDR1 reads MGHRA; CDR2 reads YSYEKL. The CDR3 runs 13 residues. With 1 base removed from V and 2 bases from J, the gap between germline ends came to 6 bases. This chain's CDR3 is CASSQGGAYEQYF. Here the CDR3 DNA reads TGCGCCAGCAGCCAAGGCGGGGCCTACGAGCAGTACTTC.

The rearrangement links TRBV2 to TRBJ1-4; no definite D call. This CDR3 region has 14 residues. Germline lookup yields CDR1 SNHLY and CDR2 FYNNEI. V was shortened by 7 bases and J by 1 base, with 10 bases between the two germline ends. CDR3 coding DNA: TGTGCCAGCAATCAAAGACAAACTAATGAAAAACTGTTTTTT. Its protein is CASNQRQTNEKLFF. Full variable domain (rest looked up from reference TRBV2 and TRBJ1-4): EPEVTQTPSHQVTQMGQEVILRCVPISNHLYFYWYRQILGQKVEFLVSFYNNEISEKSEIFDDQFSVERPDGSNFTLKIRSTKLEDSAMYFCASNQRQTNEKLFFGSGTQLSVL.

This clone is a singleton in its sample. Distinct nucleotide sequences in the sample also encode this CDR3. The CDR3 DNA follows: TGTGCCAGCAGCTTAACGCTAGGTCCGAGGAGCGAGCAGTACTTC. The encoded protein is CASSLTLGPRSEQYF. V usage is TRBV7-9 and J usage is TRBJ2-7, with D unresolved. This CDR3 is built from 15 residues. The V end lost 2 bases, the J end lost 6 bases, and 17 bases lay between the germline ends. The germline V gene has CDR1 SEHNR and CDR2 FQNEAQ (reference sequence).

This clone was detected only once. The chain joins TRBV28 to TRBJ1-5; possibly TRBD1 for D (6 bases). V lost 6 bases to trimming and J lost 4 bases, with 13 bases between them. The CDR3 has 14 residues. In germline, CDR1 is MDHEN, CDR2 SYDVKM. The CDR3 loop is CASRSGQPNQPQHF. DNA for the CDR3: TGTGCCAGCAGATCCGGACAGCCTAATCAGCCCCAGCATTTT.

The CDR3 loop is CASSILGQVPDTQYF. For the CDR3, the DNA is TGTGCCAGTAGTATTTTGGGACAGGTACCGGATACGCAGTATTTT. The gene calls are TRBV19 and TRBJ2-3, with 8 bases lining up with TRBD1. The CDR3 covers 15 residues. Trimming at V came to 3 bases and at J to 6 bases, leaving 8 bases not matched to a gene. Looked up from germline, CDR1 is LNHDA and CDR2 is SQIVND (reference sequence).